This entry concerns a single T cell receptor beta chain. The antigen is not known. These data belong to a study of cytomegalovirus exposure and HLA in healthy donors. Points from the study as a whole: CMV serostatus was the sole immune exposure information available. A later analysis associated around 17,000 TCR beta sequences with HLA alleles at a 0.05 false discovery rate.

The PCR had 60 Vbeta and 13 Jbeta primers. Authors' methods: Later, 65 million to 85 million unique TCR beta chains were counted in an analysis, and about 10 million of them were shared. Clones were sequenced by immunoSEQ multiplex PCR, and TCRdb holds only the in-frame ones, with some missing. The DNA gave D and trimming, while V, J and clone size come from that table. The sample includes around 190,000 clones, about 80% of them seen just once. Donors likely had unrecorded immune exposures despite being nominally healthy when sampled. The CDR3 runs 15 residues. V lost 4 bases and J 3 bases, leaving 13 bases between the germline ends. The germline gives CDR1 SGHRS, CDR2 YFSETQ.

This sequence was found in a woman in her thirties in good health and CMV-seropositive. Sequencing was performed on PBMCs. The chain joins TRBV5-1 to TRBJ2-2, with a tentative D call TRBD1 (6 bases). The chain's CDR3 is CASSPRGGDTGELFF. CDR3 in DNA: TGCGCCAGCAGCCCTCGAGGGGGAGACACCGGGGAGCTGTTTTTT.